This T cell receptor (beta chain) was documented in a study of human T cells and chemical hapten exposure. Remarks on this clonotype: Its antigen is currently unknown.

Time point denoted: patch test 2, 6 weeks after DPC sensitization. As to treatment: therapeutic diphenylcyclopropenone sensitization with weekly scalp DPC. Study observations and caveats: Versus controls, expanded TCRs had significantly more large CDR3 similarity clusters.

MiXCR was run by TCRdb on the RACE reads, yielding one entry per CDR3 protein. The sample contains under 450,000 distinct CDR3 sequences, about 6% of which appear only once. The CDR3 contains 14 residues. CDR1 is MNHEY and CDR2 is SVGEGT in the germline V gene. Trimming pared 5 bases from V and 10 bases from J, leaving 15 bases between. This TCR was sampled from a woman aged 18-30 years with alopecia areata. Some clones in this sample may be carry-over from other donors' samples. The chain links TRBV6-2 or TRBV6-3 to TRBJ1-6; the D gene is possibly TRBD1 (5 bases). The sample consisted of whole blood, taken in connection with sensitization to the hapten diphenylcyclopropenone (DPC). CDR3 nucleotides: TGTGCCAGCAGTCCCGAGACAGTCACCTCACCCCTCCACTTT. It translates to CASSPETVTSPLHF.